The 8 T cell receptor beta chains below were found in one sample sequenced in a study of blood T cell repertoires in COVID-19. Data came from immunoSEQ multiplex PCR; TCRdb stores just in-frame clones and leaves some out. The sample records about 92,000 clones, 85% being singletons. What was sequenced was peripheral blood. The source of these receptors is an elderly man with acute or convalescent COVID-19.

This chain uses TRBV3-1 (or the pseudogene TRBV3-2) with TRBJ1-4; 9 nucleotides line up with TRBD1. Germline assignment: CDR1 LGHDT and CDR2 YNNKEL (reference sequence). The length of the CDR3 is 15 residues. The junction had 5 bases not matched to a gene; V was cut back by 5 bases and J by 4 bases. In nucleotides, the CDR3 is TGTGCCAGCAGCGCCCCGGGACAGGGTAATGAAAAACTGTTTTTT. This gives the protein CASSAPGQGNEKLFF.

V usage is TRBV3-1 (or the pseudogene TRBV3-2) and J usage is TRBJ2-2; TRBD2 is a possible D gene (6 bases). The CDR3 consists of 16 residues. Looked up from germline, CDR1 is LGHDT and CDR2 is YNNKEL (reference sequence). Trimming stripped 6 bases from V and 0 bases from J, with 14 bases between. CDR3 nucleotides: TGTGCCAGCAGGCTTCTGGGGACTTCGAACACCGGGGAGCTGTTTTTT. This codes for CASRLLGTSNTGELFF.

Concerning this clone itself: The same CDR3 is also encoded by other DNA sequences in this sample. The chain combines TRBV7-9 with TRBJ2-3, with 9 positions matching TRBD2. CDR1 and CDR2 (germline): SEHNR, FQNEAQ (reference sequence). The CDR3 is 15 amino acids. The ends lost 5 bases at V and 2 bases at J; junction bases unmatched: 5. The CDR3 nucleotides read TGTGCCAGCAGCCCAGCGGGAGGATCCACAGATACGCAGTATTTT. As protein: CASSPAGGSTDTQYF.

The CDR3, as DNA: TGTGCCAGCAGCGTAGGGACTACAGGGGCCTCACCCCTCCACTTT. Protein product: CASSVGTTGASPLHF. The chain is built from TRBV9 and TRBJ1-6; 7 positions match TRBD1. Germline V gene data show CDR1 as SGDLS and CDR2 as YYNGEE. Losses at the gene ends were 0 bases for V and 10 bases for J; bases not matched to a gene: 7. The CDR3 is 15 residues long.

The rearrangement uses TRBV24-1 and TRBJ1-2; D ambiguous. Germline CDR1 reads KGHDR; CDR2 reads SFDVKD. This CDR3 region has 13 residues. The ends were cut back, 2 bases at V and 7 bases at J, with 10 bases in the middle. CDR3 loop: CATSDYGLSGYTF. For the CDR3, the DNA is TGTGCCACCAGTGATTATGGACTTAGTGGCTACACCTTC.

The rearrangement uses TRBV7-3 and TRBJ1-3; D is unresolved. This CDR3 comprises 18 residues. Between the trimmed V and J ends, which lost 4 bases and 0 bases, there was a span of 19 bases. From germline, CDR1 is SGHTA and CDR2 FQGTGA. In nucleotides, the CDR3 is TGTGCCAGCAGCTCTGAGTCCCCGGGATTTAGCTCTGGAAACACCATATATTTT. It yields the protein CASSSESPGFSSGNTIYF. Based on the CDR3 plus reference TRBV7-3 and TRBJ1-3, the full variable domain is GAGVSQTPSNKVTEKGKYVELRCDPISGHTALYWYRQSLGQGPEFLIYFQGTGAADDSGLPNDRFFAVRPEGSVSTLKIQRTERGDSAVYLCASSSESPGFSSGNTIYFGEGSWLTVV.

The CDR3 protein is CASSFLTGTGLNEQFF. The CDR3 DNA sequence: TGTGCCAGCAGTTTTCTAACCGGGACAGGGTTGAATGAGCAGTTCTTC. The gene calls are TRBV27 and TRBJ2-1, with 9 bases identical to TRBD1. CDR3 length: 16 amino acids. Germline CDR1 and CDR2: MNHEY and SMNVEV (reference sequence). J was trimmed by 7 bases and V by 3 bases; bases with no gene match: 10.

The rearrangement joins TRBV3-1 (or the pseudogene TRBV3-2) to TRBJ2-1; D possibly corresponds to TRBD2 (6 bases). V was trimmed by 3 bases and J by 10 bases, leaving 13 bases between them. The CDR3 loop spans 13 amino acids. Germline CDR1 is LGHDT and CDR2 is YNNKEL (reference sequence). This chain's CDR3 is CASSHERAGEQFF. The CDR3 DNA is TGTGCCAGCAGCCACGAGCGGGCAGGGGAGCAGTTCTTC.